This T cell receptor beta chain stems from a study of regulatory T cells in long-lasting Graves disease. Time point of the sample: persistent/refractory GD, antithyroid drugs over 5 years with positive TRAb. Scientists built the TCR library using RNA that was extracted from PBMCs. This clonotype was detected ten times or more. The antigen is undetermined. General observations from the study: Persistent disease showed a preference for TRBV28, TRBJ1-2 and TRBJ2-5. Thyroid tissue went unexamined; only peripheral blood was analyzed.

The CDR3 runs to 17 residues. V lost 0 bases, J lost 2 bases, and 15 bases lay in between. The germline V gene has CDR1 MNHEY and CDR2 SVGAGI. CDR3-region Arm-PCR and iRepertoire HTBI primers produced the TCR beta libraries. TCRdb recomputed calls from the multiplex PCR reads with MiXCR, one row per CDR3 protein. Counted here are approximately 470,000 distinct CDR3 sequences, around 21% occurring once; the ten biggest clones make up 6.5% to 8%. The material was peripheral blood mononuclear cells (PBMCs), obtained when the disease was refractory, from a patient treated with antithyroid drugs. V gene TRBV6-5 combines with J gene TRBJ2-3; D remains unclear. The receptor's source is a female donor with Graves disease. The CDR3 reads CASSYSADPVATDTQYF. The CDR3 DNA sequence: TGTGCCAGCAGTTACTCGGCCGACCCGGTGGCCACAGATACGCAGTATTTT.